The source of this T cell receptor (beta chain) is a study of T cell responses to AZD1222 COVID-19 vaccine. TCRdb's table, derived via immunoSEQ multiplex PCR, lists solely in-frame clones and lacks some. This sample has under 140,000 clones; 92% occur once, and the top ten carry about 2.6%. Details on this clone: The antigen is not known.

Study-level points and caveats: The donor group comprised mostly white British people and more females; the analysis possibly underestimated clonal diversity. Targeting of unmutated variant regions was reportedly seen in nearly half of spike-specific TCRs.

Second doses at about 4 or about 12 weeks were pooled. This sequence originates from an adult who received the AZD1222 COVID-19 vaccine. The sequences come from peripheral blood, collected 28 days after the second AZD1222 dose.

The CDR3 DNA reads as TGCGCCAGCAAGGGACAGCTACAGGGAGGGACCGGGGAGCTGTTTTTT. As protein: CASKGQLQGGTGELFF. The chain combines TRBV5-1 with TRBJ2-2; either TRBD1 or TRBD2 may supply D (7 bases each). Trimming shortened V by 6 bases and J by 5 bases, and 20 bases separated the two germline ends. Germline V lookup: CDR1 SGHRS, CDR2 YFSETQ. The CDR3 length is 16 residues.